Below are 27 T cell receptor beta chains sequenced from a single sample in a study of T cell responses to AZD1222 COVID-19 vaccine. Sequencing used immunoSEQ multiplex PCR; TCRdb keeps in-frame clones, though not all of them. Among some 110,000 clones listed, around 91% were seen once. The specimen comprised peripheral blood, sampled 28 days after the second AZD1222 dose. These TCRs come from an adult who received the AZD1222 COVID-19 vaccine.

This chain links TRBV7-6 with TRBJ1-6; 7 bases map to TRBD1. Germline CDR1 reads SGHVS; CDR2 reads FNYEAQ. Losses at the gene ends were 1 base for V and 4 bases for J; bases not matched to a gene: 4. The CDR3 extends over 16 amino acids. CDR3 region: CASSLGPGQYNSPLHF. The CDR3, as DNA: TGTGCCAGCAGCTTAGGCCCGGGACAGTATAATTCACCCCTCCACTTT.

This chain joins TRBV7-2 and TRBJ2-3; no reliable D call. The CDR3 has 16 residues. Per the germline V gene, CDR1 is SGHTA and CDR2 is FQGNSA. Trimming cost V 5 bases and J 0 bases, with 15 bases left between them. The CDR3 is CASSHFQETSTDTQYF. The DNA of the CDR3 is TGTGCCAGCAGCCATTTTCAGGAGACTAGCACAGATACGCAGTATTTT.

This sequence joins TRBV27 and TRBJ1-6, with TRBD1 identical over 9 bases. The CDR3 has 13 residues. Looked up from germline, CDR1 is MNHEY and CDR2 is SMNVEV (reference sequence). V lost 10 bases, J lost 10 bases, and 8 bases stayed unmatched. The CDR3 region is CANSGQGGSPLHF. CDR3 bases: TGTGCCAACTCGGGACAGGGCGGCTCACCCCTCCACTTT.

The gene calls are TRBV4-3 and TRBJ2-1, with D perhaps matching TRBD2 (7 bases). The CDR3 runs to 16 residues. The germline V gene encodes CDR1 LGHNA and CDR2 YSLEER. V dropped 0 bases and J dropped 2 bases, with 11 bases sitting between them. The chain's CDR3 is CASSQDRGGAYNEQFF. Here the CDR3 DNA reads TGCGCCAGCAGCCAAGACCGAGGGGGGGCCTACAATGAGCAGTTCTTC.

The chain carries TRBV6-5 and TRBJ2-7; 8 bases align to TRBD2. This CDR3 has 14 residues. The V gene's germline CDR1 is MNHEY and CDR2 SVGAGI. V lost 1 base and J lost 2; bases outside the gene matches: 1. In nucleotides, the CDR3 is TGTGCCAGCAGTTACTTAGCGGGGACCTACGAGCAGTACTTC. It yields the protein CASSYLAGTYEQYF.

The chain is built from TRBV7-9 and TRBJ2-2; 9 bases align to TRBD2. Germline V lookup: CDR1 SEHNR, CDR2 FQNEAQ (reference sequence). V was clipped by 3 bases and J by 3 bases; unmatched bases: 5. The CDR3 has 16 residues. CDR3 DNA sequence: TGTGCCAGCAGCTTTATTAGCGGGGGTTACACCGGGGAGCTGTTTTTT. This codes for CASSFISGGYTGELFF. Combining the CDR3 with reference TRBV7-9 and TRBJ2-2 gives the whole variable domain DTGVSQNPRHKITKRGQNVTFRCDPISEHNRLYWYRQTLGQGPEFLTYFQNEAQLEKSRLLSDRFSAERPKGSFSTLEIQRTEQGDSAMYLCASSFISGGYTGELFFGEGSRLTVL.

CDR3 amino acids: CASSPPAGAYEQYF. Here the CDR3 DNA reads TGCGCCAGCAGCCCCCCCGCGGGGGCCTACGAGCAGTACTTC. The chain uses TRBV4-1 and TRBJ2-7, with 7 bases fitting TRBD2. The trim removed 4 bases at V and 2 bases at J, leaving 5 bases unmatched. This CDR3 contains 14 residues. In germline, CDR1 is MGHRA, CDR2 YSYEKL.

The chain couples TRBV18 to TRBJ1-2; 11 bases are a match to TRBD1. The CDR3 runs to 14 residues. CDR1 is KGHSH and CDR2 is LQKENI in the germline V gene. Losses at the gene ends were 5 bases for V and 7 bases for J; bases not matched to a gene: 6. As DNA, the CDR3 is TGTGCCAGCTCATCTACCGGGACAGGGGGTGGCTACACCTTC. Its translation: CASSSTGTGGGYTF. Looking up the rest from reference TRBV18 and TRBJ1-2 gives the full variable domain: NAGVMQNPRHLVRRRGQEARLRCSPMKGHSHVYWYRQLPEEGLKFMVYLQKENIIDESGMPKERFSAEFPKEGPSILRIQQVVRGDSAAYFCASSSTGTGGGYTFGSGTRLTVV.

The chain carries TRBV27 and TRBJ2-5; TRBD2 aligns across 11 bases. CDR3 length equals 15 residues. Trimming at V came to 5 bases and at J to 5 bases, leaving 7 bases not matched to a gene. From germline, CDR1 is MNHEY and CDR2 SMNVEV (reference sequence). CDR3 amino acids: CASSAGTSGLETQYF. The CDR3 bases are TGTGCCAGCAGTGCCGGGACTAGCGGCTTGGAGACCCAGTACTTC.

The chain combines TRBV7-9 with TRBJ2-7, with a possible D match to TRBD2 (5 bases). CDR1 is SEHNR and CDR2 is FQNEAQ in the germline V gene (reference sequence). Between the trimmed V and J ends, which lost 3 bases and 7 bases, there was a span of 13 bases. The CDR3 loop spans 13 amino acids. The CDR3 region has the DNA TGTGCCAGCAGCTTTGGTGCCCCGGGGGAGCAGTACTTC. As protein: CASSFGAPGEQYF.

In its sample, this clone was seen once. V usage is TRBV27 and J usage is TRBJ2-7; 12 bases fit TRBD2. V was clipped by 7 bases and J by 5 bases; unmatched bases: 9. Germline V gene data show CDR1 as MNHEY and CDR2 as SMNVEV (reference sequence). The CDR3 loop spans 15 amino acids. The CDR3, as DNA: TGTGCCAGCAAAGAACTAGCGGGGGGTCGGAACGAGCAGTACTTC. It yields the protein CASKELAGGRNEQYF.

This chain joins TRBV6-6 and TRBJ1-2; a weak D match, TRBD1 (6 bases). V shed 4 bases and J shed 5 bases, with 11 bases lying between them. This CDR3 has 13 amino acids. Germline values: CDR1 MNHNY, CDR2 SVGAGI (reference sequence). CDR3 sequence: CASSLQGDYGYTF. DNA of the CDR3: TGTGCCAGCAGTTTACAGGGTGATTATGGCTACACCTTC.

The V gene is TRBV10-3, the J gene TRBJ2-2; possibly TRBD1 for D (5 bases). V lost 4 bases to trimming and J lost 1 base, with 7 bases between them. Germline CDR1 ENHRY, CDR2 SYGVKD. This CDR3 is built from 14 residues. The DNA of the CDR3 is TGTGCCATCAGTGTGCAGGGGAACACCGGGGAGCTGTTTTTT. Protein sequence: CAISVQGNTGELFF.

The chain joins TRBV13 to TRBJ2-1; TRBD1 might be the D (7 bases). Trimming left V 4 bases short and J 8 bases short, with 24 bases between. Germline V gene lookup returns CDR1 PRHDT and CDR2 FYEKMQ (reference sequence). The CDR3 sequence is 17 residues long. CDR3 loop: CASSSSTGQGGFDEQFF. The CDR3 bases are TGTGCCAGCAGCTCCAGCACGGGGCAGGGGGGTTTCGATGAGCAGTTCTTC. The variable domain in full, with the rest retrieved from reference TRBV13 and TRBJ2-1, is AAGVIQSPRHLIKEKRETATLKCYPIPRHDTVYWYQQGPGQDPQFLISFYEKMQSDKGSIPDRFSAQQFSDYHSELNMSSLELGDSALYFCASSSSTGQGGFDEQFFGPGTRLTVL.

V is TRBV29-1 and J is TRBJ1-1, with D hard to call. The CDR3 loop spans 12 amino acids. The germline V and J ends were trimmed by 4 bases and 1 base, with 7 bases remaining between them. Per germline, CDR1 SQVTM and CDR2 ANQGSEA. CDR3 bases: TGCAGCGTTGGCCGATCGAACACTGAAGCTTTCTTT. Protein sequence: CSVGRSNTEAFF.

The gene calls are TRBV19 and TRBJ1-4; TRBD1 is a possible D gene (6 bases). From germline, CDR1 is LNHDA and CDR2 SQIVND (reference sequence). V was cut by 2 bases and J by 2 bases, with 9 bases left in between. CDR3 length equals 15 residues. In DNA, the CDR3 is TGTGCCAGTAGTATATCGGGGGCTACTAATGAAAAACTGTTTTTT. This codes for CASSISGATNEKLFF.

V is TRBV2 and J is TRBJ2-7; D is undetermined. The length of the CDR3 is 14 residues. Germline CDR1 is SNHLY and CDR2 is FYNNEI. The V end lost 6 bases, the J end lost 2 bases, and 14 bases lay between the germline ends. CDR3 sequence reads: CASRQWVEPYEQYF. The CDR3 DNA follows: TGTGCCAGCAGGCAGTGGGTAGAACCCTACGAGCAGTACTTC.

The chain recombines TRBV7-2 with TRBJ2-6; D is undetermined. The V gene's germline CDR1 is SGHTA and CDR2 FQGNSA. The CDR3 runs to 13 residues. The V gene lost 4 bases and the J gene lost 3 bases, with 4 bases spanning the gap. The CDR3 coding sequence is TGTGCCAGCAGCTCGGTTGGGGCCAACGTCCTGACTTTC. Translation: CASSSVGANVLTF.

V is TRBV20-1 and J is TRBJ1-1; 9 bases map to TRBD1. The trim removed 3 bases at V and 6 bases at J, leaving 5 bases unmatched. The germline gives CDR1 DFQATT, CDR2 SNEGSKA (reference sequence). The length of the CDR3 is 13 residues. The CDR3 loop is CSASGTGQPEAFF. The CDR3 DNA sequence: TGCAGTGCTAGTGGGACAGGGCAGCCTGAAGCTTTCTTT.

This chain joins TRBV29-1 and TRBJ1-1; D possibly corresponds to TRBD1 (6 bases). Deletions cut 4 bases from V and 5 bases from J, with 17 bases between. Germline lookup yields CDR1 SQVTM and CDR2 ANQGSEA. This CDR3 is 14 amino acids long. CDR3 DNA: TGCAGCGTTGTTCGTCCAGGGGAAGGGACTGAAGCTTTCTTT. Protein product: CSVVRPGEGTEAFF.

This chain uses TRBV11-2 with TRBJ1-3; no clear D. This CDR3 has 15 residues. V lost 6 bases and J lost 1, with 13 bases in between. The germline V gene encodes CDR1 SGHAT and CDR2 FQNNGV. CDR3 loop: CASRVTGVSGNTIYF. CDR3 bases: TGTGCCAGCAGGGTCACCGGGGTTTCTGGAAACACCATATATTTT. The full variable domain, rest sourced from reference TRBV11-2 and TRBJ1-3, is EAGVAQSPRYKIIEKRQSVAFWCNPISGHATLYWYQQILGQGPKLLIQFQNNGVVDDSQLPKDRFSAERLKGVDSTLKIQPAKLEDSAVYLCASRVTGVSGNTIYFGEGSWLTVV.

V is TRBV3-1 (or the pseudogene TRBV3-2) and J is TRBJ2-7; no firm D call. The V end lost 2 bases, the J end lost 5 bases, and 13 bases lay between the germline ends. This CDR3 has 14 amino acids. Germline-derived CDR1 and CDR2 are LGHDT and YNNKEL (reference sequence). CDR3 region: CASSQSSQPHEQYF. Here the CDR3 DNA reads TGTGCCAGCAGCCAATCGAGCCAACCCCACGAGCAGTACTTC.

The chain links TRBV2 to TRBJ2-7, with 9 nucleotides matching TRBD2. Germline CDR1 and CDR2: SNHLY and FYNNEI. With V trimmed by 10 bases and J by 0 bases, 16 bases remained unmatched. The CDR3 has 17 amino acids. The CDR3, as DNA: TGTGCCACCCGCGGGGATAGCGGGGGCCTTAGCTCCTACGAGCAGTACTTC. Its translation is CATRGDSGGLSSYEQYF.

The chain carries TRBV6-5 and TRBJ1-6; 7 bases fit TRBD1. The CDR3 contains 15 residues. V lost 4 bases, J lost 6 bases, and 6 bases stayed unmatched. Germline-derived CDR1 and CDR2 are MNHEY and SVGAGI. Here the CDR3 reads CASSSGDSANSPLHF. DNA of the CDR3: TGTGCCAGCAGTTCCGGGGACAGTGCTAATTCACCCCTCCACTTT.

This clone was seen once. This sample also contains other DNA sequences that code for the same CDR3. The chain is built from TRBV18 and TRBJ1-6, with D perhaps TRBD1 (6 bases). The germline V gene has CDR1 KGHSH and CDR2 LQKENI. V lost 6 bases to trimming and J lost 8 bases, with 14 bases between them. This CDR3 is 14 amino acids long. The DNA of the CDR3 is TGTGCCAGCTCTCCCACAGGGCGAGATTCACCCCTCCACTTT. Its translation: CASSPTGRDSPLHF.

The gene calls are TRBV4-1 and TRBJ2-7; 8 bases line up with TRBD1. CDR1 MGHRA and CDR2 YSYEKL come from the germline V gene. The CDR3 length is 17 residues. V trimming: 2 bases; J trimming: 0 bases; junction bases outside the gene matches: 9. CDR3 sequence reads: CASSQTGGQVSSYEQYF. In nucleotides, the CDR3 is TGCGCCAGCAGCCAAACTGGGGGACAGGTGTCCTCCTACGAGCAGTACTTC.

The rearrangement joins TRBV4-1 to TRBJ2-6; D perhaps matches TRBD1 (5 bases). The V gene's germline CDR1 is MGHRA and CDR2 YSYEKL. Trimming left V 6 bases short and J 1 base short, with 16 bases between. The CDR3 is 17 residues long. The CDR3 DNA reads TGCGCCAGCAGGGGGCTTGTCTACCGTTCTGGGGCCAACGTCCTGACTTTC. Amino acid sequence: CASRGLVYRSGANVLTF.